A selection of T cell receptor beta chains follows, all from one sample in a study of shared clonotypes between healthy human individuals. TCRdb keeps only in-frame clones here, not all; method: immunoSEQ multiplex PCR. The sample consists of 2 million to 2.5 million clones, 90% to 97% of them appearing once. Material: naive CD4+ T cells sorted from blood. Source of these receptors: a man in his late teens or twenties in good health. The CDR3 runs from the conserved cysteine through the conserved F or W. D genes are given only for firm matches. Not every row has a clone size; where given, it reads once, few, many or a size class.

CDR3 length | D gene | J gene | clone size | V gene | CDR3 protein | CDR3 DNA
14 | NA | TRBJ1-2 | NA | TRBV5-1 | CASSSNSDNYGYTF | TGCGCCAGCAGCTCAAACAGCGACAACTATGGCTACACCTTC
15 | NA | TRBJ1-4 | NA | TRBV27 | CASSPSGWTREKLFF | TGTGCCAGCAGTCCCTCGGGCTGGACTCGGGAAAAACTGTTTTTT
16 | TRBD1 | TRBJ1-4 | NA | TRBV4-3 | CASSQGVQGQNEKLFF | TGCGCCAGCAGCCAAGGCGTACAGGGGCAGAATGAAAAACTGTTTTTT
17 | TRBD1 | TRBJ2-7 | NA | TRBV7-2 | CASSLGALQGERNEQYF | TGTGCCAGCAGCTTAGGGGCCTTACAGGGGGAGAGGAACGAGCAGTACTTC
13 | NA | TRBJ1-1 | NA | TRBV7-9 | CASSLGGFDRTFF | TGTGCCAGCAGCTTAGGCGGATTCGATCGGACTTTCTTT
13 | NA | TRBJ2-7 | NA | TRBV28 | CASSLTGNYEQYF | TGTGCCAGCAGTCTCACAGGCAACTACGAGCAGTACTTC
12 | NA | TRBJ1-2 | NA | TRBV10-3 | CAISESRGVYTF | TGTGCCATCAGTGAGTCTCGAGGTGTCTACACCTTC
16 | TRBD1 | TRBJ2-7 | NA | TRBV7-9 | CASSLGFGTGVGEQYF | TGTGCCAGCAGCTTAGGGTTCGGGACAGGGGTCGGCGAGCAGTACTTC
12 | NA | TRBJ2-7 | NA | TRBV25-1 | CASSEKGVEQYF | TGTGCCAGCAGTGAAAAAGGGGTCGAGCAGTACTTC
15 | TRBD1 | TRBJ2-1 | NA | TRBV5-1 | CASSFTGGASDEQFF | TGCGCCAGCAGCTTTACAGGGGGCGCCTCCGATGAGCAGTTCTTC
14 | TRBD1 | TRBJ2-7 | once | TRBV5-1 | CASSFRDRGYEQYF | TGCGCCAGCAGCTTCCGAGACAGGGGGTACGAGCAGTACTTC
15 | NA | TRBJ2-3 | NA | TRBV4-3 | CASSRARYPTDTQYF | TGCGCCAGCAGCCGGGCTAGATACCCCACAGATACGCAGTATTTT
15 | TRBD2 | TRBJ2-1 | NA | TRBV30 | CAWRRTSGRRGEQFF | TGTGCCTGGAGAAGGACTAGCGGGAGACGGGGTGAGCAGTTCTTC
16 | TRBD2 | TRBJ2-7 | NA | TRBV5-1 | CASSLAAGVGHYEQYF | TGCGCCAGCAGCTTGGCGGCGGGAGTGGGCCACTACGAGCAGTACTTC
12 | NA | TRBJ2-1 | NA | TRBV7-2 | CASRSKGFEQFF | TGTGCCAGCAGATCTAAGGGGTTTGAGCAGTTCTTC
14 | TRBD1 | TRBJ2-7 | NA | TRBV2 | CASGPTGGAYEQYF | TGTGCCAGCGGACCAACAGGGGGAGCGTACGAGCAGTACTTC
15 | TRBD2 | TRBJ2-7 | NA | TRBV18 | CASSLPGLGNYEQYF | TGTGCCAGCTCACTACCGGGACTAGGAAACTACGAGCAGTACTTC
15 | TRBD1 | TRBJ1-5 | NA | TRBV2 | CASSAWTGKGQPQHF | TGTGCCAGCAGTGCTTGGACAGGGAAGGGTCAGCCCCAGCATTTT
11 | NA | TRBJ2-5 | NA | TRBV30 | CAWSDQETQYF | TGTGCCTGGAGTGACCAAGAGACCCAGTACTTC
16 | NA | TRBJ2-5 | NA | TRBV27 | CASSTSQTGGGETQYF | TGTGCCAGCAGCACCTCGCAGACAGGTGGCGGCGAGACCCAGTACTTC
13 | TRBD1 | TRBJ1-5 | NA | TRBV28 | CASSAGGWEPQHF | TGTGCCAGCAGTGCAGGGGGCTGGGAGCCCCAGCATTTT
12 | NA | TRBJ2-4 | once | TRBV10-1 | CASSDLANIQYF | TGCGCCAGCAGTGACCTCGCAAACATTCAGTACTTC
14 | NA | TRBJ2-5 | NA | TRBV28 | CASSQGGNQETQYF | TGTGCCAGCAGCCAGGGGGGGAACCAAGAGACCCAGTACTTC
13 | NA | TRBJ1-2 | NA | TRBV9 | CASSVDAEYGYTF | TGTGCCAGCAGCGTAGACGCGGAGTATGGCTACACCTTC
14 | NA | TRBJ2-1 | NA | TRBV19 | CASMGDPDYNEQFF | TGTGCCAGTATGGGGGACCCGGACTACAATGAGCAGTTCTTC
13 | NA | TRBJ1-4 | NA | TRBV29-1 | CSVAGRTNEKLFF | TGCAGCGTTGCTGGCAGGACTAATGAAAAACTGTTTTTT
14 | NA | TRBJ2-5 | once | TRBV7-2 | CASSRTTFQETQYF | TGTGCCAGCAGCCGCACTACTTTCCAAGAGACCCAGTACTTC
15 | TRBD2 | TRBJ2-1 | NA | TRBV27 | CATQREHLSYNEQFF | TGTGCCACCCAGCGGGAGCATTTGTCCTACAATGAGCAGTTCTTC
12 | NA | TRBJ1-5 | NA | TRBV6-4 | CARLDSDQPQHF | TGTGCCAGACTGGACAGCGATCAGCCCCAGCATTTT
14 | TRBD1 | TRBJ2-7 | NA | TRBV6-1 | CASRTRDRGYEQYF | TGTGCCAGCAGAACCCGGGACAGGGGTTACGAGCAGTACTTC
14 | NA | TRBJ2-5 | NA | TRBV7-2 | CASSPGWGQETQYF | TGTGCCAGCAGCCCTGGGTGGGGCCAAGAGACCCAGTACTTC
15 | TRBD1 | TRBJ1-2 | few | TRBV9 | CASSSPAGGYYGYTF | TGTGCCAGCAGCTCCCCGGCAGGGGGCTACTATGGCTACACCTTC
15 | NA | TRBJ2-5 | NA | TRBV5-1 | CASSTTPGTQETQYF | TGCGCCAGCTCCACGACCCCGGGAACCCAAGAGACCCAGTACTTC
14 | TRBD1 | TRBJ1-6 | NA | TRBV5-4 | CASSSGQGSSPLHF | TGTGCCAGCAGCTCCGGACAGGGGTCCTCACCCCTCCACTTT
14 | TRBD2 | TRBJ2-7 | NA | TRBV5-5 | CASSSGLAVYEQYF | TGTGCCAGCAGCTCGGGACTAGCGGTCTACGAGCAGTACTTC
14 | TRBD1 | TRBJ2-7 | NA | TRBV18 | CASSGGTGTYEQYF | TGTGCCAGCTCAGGCGGGACAGGGACCTACGAGCAGTACTTC
13 | NA | TRBJ2-1 | NA | TRBV29-1 | CSVETEIYNEQFF | TGCAGCGTTGAAACGGAGATTTACAATGAGCAGTTCTTC
18 | TRBD1 | TRBJ1-6 | once | TRBV27 | CASSPRGTVSSYNSPLHF | TGTGCCAGCAGTCCCAGGGGGACCGTCAGCTCCTATAATTCACCCCTCCACTTT
14 | NA | TRBJ1-2 | NA | TRBV18 | CASSPPILDYGYTF | TGTGCCAGCTCACCCCCTATCCTGGACTATGGCTACACCTTC
14 | NA | TRBJ2-5 | NA | TRBV5-1 | CASSSVWSEETQYF | TGCGCCAGCAGTAGTGTCTGGTCGGAAGAGACCCAGTACTTC
15 | TRBD1 | TRBJ2-7 | NA | TRBV27 | CASSRQGSITYEQYF | TGTGCCAGCAGCCGACAGGGGTCGATTACCTACGAGCAGTACTTC
16 | TRBD1 | TRBJ1-1 | once | TRBV7-8 | CASSWGQGKMNTEAFF | TGTGCCAGCAGCTGGGGACAGGGAAAAATGAACACTGAAGCTTTCTTT
15 | NA | TRBJ1-4 | NA | TRBV4-3 | CASSQGGVKDEKLFF | TGCGCCAGCAGCCAAGGGGGCGTAAAGGATGAAAAACTGTTTTTT
16 | NA | TRBJ2-3 | NA | TRBV5-4 | CASSLAREVGTDTQYF | TGTGCCAGCAGCTTGGCCAGGGAAGTGGGCACAGATACGCAGTATTTT
13 | TRBD1 | TRBJ2-4 | NA | TRBV6-6 | CASSYASGTGRYF | TGTGCCAGCAGTTACGCGTCCGGGACAGGGAGGTACTTC
15 | TRBD1 | TRBJ2-5 | NA | TRBV7-3 | CASSLDGTGGETQYF | TGTGCCAGCAGCTTAGACGGGACAGGGGGAGAGACCCAGTACTTC
16 | TRBD2 | TRBJ2-1 | NA | TRBV11-2 | CASSLDILAGAVEQFF | TGTGCCAGCAGCTTAGATATCCTAGCGGGAGCAGTTGAGCAGTTCTTC
16 | TRBD1 | TRBJ1-6 | NA | TRBV5-1 | CASSRGTEIYNSPLHF | TGCGCCAGCAGCAGAGGGACAGAAATCTATAATTCACCCCTCCACTTT
13 | NA | TRBJ2-7 | once | TRBV4-3 | CASSQEKSHEQYF | TGCGCCAGCAGCCAAGAGAAGAGCCACGAGCAGTACTTC
14 | NA | TRBJ1-1 | NA | TRBV2 | CASRERQLNTEAFF | TGTGCCAGCAGGGAACGACAGCTGAACACTGAAGCTTTCTTT
14 | TRBD2 | TRBJ2-5 | NA | TRBV29-1 | CSVVRGGAEETQYF | TGCAGCGTTGTGCGGGGGGGCGCAGAAGAGACCCAGTACTTC
14 | TRBD1 | TRBJ1-2 | NA | TRBV5-8 | CASSLGQGNYGYTF | TGTGCCAGCAGCTTGGGACAGGGAAACTATGGCTACACCTTC
14 | NA | TRBJ1-5 | NA | TRBV6-1 | CASSTEYSNQPQHF | TGTGCCAGCAGTACAGAGTATAGCAATCAGCCCCAGCATTTT
15 | NA | TRBJ1-6 | NA | TRBV5-1 | CASSLGPGFGSPLHF | TGCGCCAGCAGCTTGGGTCCAGGGTTCGGTTCACCCCTCCACTTT
15 | NA | TRBJ1-5 | NA | TRBV7-9 | CASSGGGSSNQPQHF | TGTGCCAGCAGCGGGGGAGGGAGTAGCAATCAGCCCCAGCATTTT
12 | NA | TRBJ1-5 | few | TRBV19 | CASKGSNQPQHF | TGTGCCTCGAAGGGTAGCAATCAGCCCCAGCATTTT
15 | TRBD1 | TRBJ1-2 | NA | TRBV6-5 | CASSRGQSRPYGYTF | TGTGCCAGCAGTCGGGGACAGTCCCGGCCCTATGGCTACACCTTC
13 | NA | TRBJ1-1 | NA | TRBV28 | CASSVQGKTEAFF | TGTGCCAGCAGTGTTCAGGGGAAAACTGAAGCTTTCTTT
14 | NA | TRBJ2-5 | NA | TRBV5-1 | CASSSGTLQETQYF | TGCGCCAGCAGCTCCGGGACCCTTCAAGAGACCCAGTACTTC
14 | NA | TRBJ2-7 | NA | TRBV6-5 | CASSYIDSSYEQYF | TGTGCCAGCAGTTACATCGACAGCTCCTACGAGCAGTACTTC